A selection of T cell receptor beta chains follows, all from one sample in a study of blood T cell repertoires in COVID-19. Sequenced by immunoSEQ multiplex PCR; TCRdb stores in-frame clones only, minus some. The repertoire holds 45,000 to 60,000 clones, with approximately 90% as singletons. The sequencing sample was made of peripheral blood. The receptors originated from a man in his forties or fifties with acute or convalescent COVID-19. The CDR3 runs from the conserved cysteine through the conserved F or W. D genes are given only for firm matches. Clone size is stated in some rows and not others, as once, few, many or a class when expanded.

D gene,clone size,V gene,J gene,CDR3 protein,CDR3 DNA
TRBD1,NA,TRBV4-1,TRBJ2-7,CASSQEPDRGLSYEQYF,TGCGCCAGCAGCCAAGAACCCGACAGGGGGCTCTCCTACGAGCAGTACTTC
TRBD2,NA,TRBV6-2/TRBV6-3,TRBJ2-7,CASSYDSGTSTYEQYF,TGTGCCAGCAGTTACGATAGCGGGACTAGTACCTACGAGCAGTACTTC
NA,NA,TRBV2,TRBJ2-7,CASNGGVGHYEQYF,TGTGCCAGCAACGGAGGAGTGGGACACTACGAGCAGTACTTC
TRBD1,few,TRBV5-1,TRBJ1-4,CASSSGTDYEKLFF,TGCGCCAGCTCCTCCGGGACAGATTATGAAAAACTGTTTTTT
NA,NA,TRBV18,TRBJ2-7,CASSPGISYEQYF,TGTGCCAGCTCACCCGGGATTTCCTACGAGCAGTACTTC
NA,NA,TRBV2,TRBJ1-5,CASSEYRNPNQPQHF,TGTGCCAGCAGTGAGTACAGAAACCCTAATCAGCCCCAGCATTTT
TRBD1,NA,TRBV6-4,TRBJ1-4,CASSERDRDEKLFF,TGTGCCAGCAGTGAAAGGGACAGGGATGAAAAACTGTTTTTT
TRBD2,NA,TRBV7-3,TRBJ2-1,CASSLTSGGNEQFF,TGTGCCAGCAGCTTAACTAGCGGGGGGAATGAGCAGTTCTTC
NA,NA,TRBV12-5,TRBJ2-4,CASGLSLAKNIQYF,TGTGCTAGTGGTTTGTCCCTAGCCAAAAACATTCAGTACTTC
NA,NA,TRBV24-1,TRBJ2-1,CATSDSGQGPTSNEQFF,TGTGCCACCAGTGATTCTGGCCAGGGCCCTACCTCCAATGAGCAGTTCTTC
TRBD1,NA,TRBV27,TRBJ1-1,CASRRQGALENTEAFF,TGTGCCAGCAGAAGACAGGGGGCCCTAGAAAACACTGAAGCTTTCTTT
NA,NA,TRBV18,TRBJ1-6,CASSQQATEPLHF,TGTGCCAGCTCCCAACAGGCCACCGAACCCCTCCACTTT
NA,NA,TRBV24-1,TRBJ2-7,CATSDPRTRTYEQYF,TGTGCCACCAGTGATCCCCGGACACGAACCTACGAGCAGTACTTC
TRBD2,few,TRBV19,TRBJ2-7,CARGTSVSYEQYF,TGTGCCAGGGGGACTAGCGTTTCCTACGAGCAGTACTTC
NA,NA,TRBV11-2,TRBJ1-1,CASSQQGEVKTEAFF,TGTGCCAGCAGTCAACAAGGGGAAGTAAAGACTGAAGCTTTCTTT
TRBD2,NA,TRBV18,TRBJ2-7,CASSPGTGLASHEQYF,TGTGCCAGCTCACCAGGTACGGGACTAGCTAGCCACGAGCAGTACTTC
NA,NA,TRBV5-1,TRBJ1-2,CASSPDGLNYGYTF,TGCGCCAGCAGCCCGGACGGACTAAACTATGGCTACACCTTC
NA,NA,TRBV19,TRBJ1-5,CASSRAGGVMNQPQHF,TGTGCCAGTAGTCGGGCGGGGGGGGTTATGAATCAGCCCCAGCATTTT
TRBD2,NA,TRBV2,TRBJ2-7,CASSEGGGAYEQYF,TGTGCCAGCAGTGAGGGCGGGGGGGCCTACGAGCAGTACTTC
NA,once,TRBV5-1,TRBJ1-5,CASSLDSGQPQHF,TGCGCCAGCAGCTTGGACAGCGGTCAGCCCCAGCATTTT
TRBD2,NA,TRBV30,TRBJ2-3,CAWSEIAGGTDTQYF,TGTGCCTGGAGTGAAATAGCGGGGGGCACAGATACGCAGTATTTT
NA,NA,TRBV6-5,TRBJ2-5,CASSYDRVETQYF,TGTGCCAGCAGTTACGACAGAGTGGAGACCCAGTACTTC
NA,NA,TRBV5-1,TRBJ2-5,CASSLGPRGRGSSETQYF,TGCGCCAGCAGCTTGGGCCCCCGGGGGCGGGGGTCCAGCGAGACCCAGTACTTC
NA,NA,TRBV6-5,TRBJ2-4,CASSSPGRGGYIQYF,TGTGCCAGCAGTTCCCCCGGCAGGGGCGGGTACATTCAGTACTTC
TRBD1,NA,TRBV4-1,TRBJ1-6,CASSPDGQGWSPLHF,TGCGCCAGCAGCCCGGACGGACAGGGATGGTCACCCCTCCACTTT
TRBD1,NA,TRBV11-2,TRBJ2-4,CASRTRTGENIQYF,TGTGCCAGCAGGACCAGGACAGGGGAGAACATTCAGTACTTC
NA,NA,TRBV12-3/TRBV12-4,TRBJ1-1,CASRLQGWTEAFF,TGTGCCAGCAGACTACAGGGATGGACTGAAGCTTTCTTT
TRBD1,NA,TRBV18,TRBJ2-5,CASSPLPRTGMEETQYF,TGTGCCAGCTCACCACTTCCCCGGACAGGGATGGAAGAGACCCAGTACTTC
TRBD1,NA,TRBV6-6,TRBJ1-6,CASSRAGTDYNSALHF,TGTGCCAGCAGCCGGGCCGGGACAGATTATAATTCAGCCCTCCACTTT
NA,NA,TRBV3-1/TRBV3-2,TRBJ1-2,CASSPHRDSGGYTF,TGTGCCAGCAGCCCGCACAGGGATTCGGGCGGCTACACCTTC
TRBD1,NA,TRBV30,TRBJ2-3,CAWSVDRGSDTQYF,TGTGCCTGGAGCGTTGACAGGGGGTCAGATACGCAGTATTTT
TRBD2,NA,TRBV3-1/TRBV3-2,TRBJ2-7,CASSQGNGGYEQYF,TGTGCCAGCAGCCAAGGAAACGGGGGGTACGAGCAGTACTTC
TRBD1,few,TRBV19,TRBJ1-5,CASSPTDRGSNQPQHF,TGTGCCAGTAGTCCGACGGACAGGGGCAGCAATCAGCCCCAGCATTTT
TRBD1,NA,TRBV2,TRBJ2-3,CASSRQGSSTSTDTQYF,TGTGCCAGCAGCCGACAGGGTAGCTCAACTAGCACAGATACGCAGTATTTT
TRBD1,NA,TRBV18,TRBJ1-6,CASSPTAGQGNSPLHF,TGTGCCAGCTCACCCACCGCGGGACAGGGAAATTCACCCCTCCACTTT
NA,NA,TRBV28,TRBJ1-6,CASRGGNYNSPLHF,TGTGCCAGCAGGGGAGGCAACTATAATTCACCCCTCCACTTT
NA,NA,TRBV5-1,TRBJ2-1,CASSLDAGYNEQFF,TGCGCCAGCAGCTTGGATGCAGGCTACAATGAGCAGTTCTTC
NA,NA,TRBV30,TRBJ2-1,CAWSVFATEQFF,TGTGCCTGGAGTGTATTCGCTACGGAGCAGTTCTTC
NA,NA,TRBV10-3,TRBJ2-3,CAISEEKRGDTQYF,TGTGCCATCAGTGAGGAGAAGAGAGGGGATACGCAGTATTTT
NA,NA,TRBV10-3,TRBJ2-5,CASSGGRQETQYF,TGTGCCAGTAGTGGCGGGCGCCAAGAGACCCAGTACTTC
TRBD1,NA,TRBV18,TRBJ1-1,CASSPGTGTMNTEAFF,TGTGCCAGCTCACCGGGGACAGGGACCATGAACACTGAAGCTTTCTTT
NA,once,TRBV28,TRBJ1-5,CASSRGNQPQHF,TGTGCCAGCAGTAGGGGAAATCAGCCCCAGCATTTT
NA,NA,TRBV4-2,TRBJ2-3,CASSQEFRGPDTQYF,TGTGCCAGCAGCCAAGAGTTCCGGGGTCCGGATACGCAGTATTTT